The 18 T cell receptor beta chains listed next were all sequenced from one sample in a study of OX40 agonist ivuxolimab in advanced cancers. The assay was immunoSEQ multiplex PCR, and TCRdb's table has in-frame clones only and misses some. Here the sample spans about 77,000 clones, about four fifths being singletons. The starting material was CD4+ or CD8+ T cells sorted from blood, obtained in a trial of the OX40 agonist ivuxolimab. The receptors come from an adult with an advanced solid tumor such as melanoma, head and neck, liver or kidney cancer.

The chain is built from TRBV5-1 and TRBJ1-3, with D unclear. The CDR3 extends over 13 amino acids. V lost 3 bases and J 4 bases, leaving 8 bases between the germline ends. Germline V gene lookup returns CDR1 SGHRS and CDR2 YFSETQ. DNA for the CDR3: TGCGCCAGCAGCTCCCTCAACGGAAACACCATATATTTT. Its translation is CASSSLNGNTIYF. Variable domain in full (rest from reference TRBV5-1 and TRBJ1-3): KAGVTQTPRYLIKTRGQQVTLSCSPISGHRSVSWYQQTPGQGLQFLFEYFSETQRNKGNFPGRFSGRQFSNSRSEMNVSTLELGDSALYLCASSSLNGNTIYFGEGSWLTVV.

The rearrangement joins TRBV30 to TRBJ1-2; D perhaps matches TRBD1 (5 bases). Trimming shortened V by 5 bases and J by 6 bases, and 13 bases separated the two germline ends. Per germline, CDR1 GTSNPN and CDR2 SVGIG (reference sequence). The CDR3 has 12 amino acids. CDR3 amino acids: CAWAGPSHGYTF. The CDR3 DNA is TGTGCCTGGGCGGGACCCAGCCATGGCTACACCTTC. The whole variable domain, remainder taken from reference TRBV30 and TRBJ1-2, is SQTIHQWPATLVQPVGSPLSLECTVEGTSNPNLYWYRQAAGRGLQLLFYSVGIGQISSEVPQNLSASRPQDRQFILSSKKLLLSDSGFYLCAWAGPSHGYTFGSGTRLTVV.

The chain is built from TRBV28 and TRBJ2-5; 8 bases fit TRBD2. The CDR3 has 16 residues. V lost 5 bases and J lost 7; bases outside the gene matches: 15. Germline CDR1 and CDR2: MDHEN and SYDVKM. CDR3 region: CASSPPSSGGLVTQYF. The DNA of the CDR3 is TGTGCCAGCAGTCCGCCTAGCAGCGGGGGCTTGGTGACCCAGTACTTC.

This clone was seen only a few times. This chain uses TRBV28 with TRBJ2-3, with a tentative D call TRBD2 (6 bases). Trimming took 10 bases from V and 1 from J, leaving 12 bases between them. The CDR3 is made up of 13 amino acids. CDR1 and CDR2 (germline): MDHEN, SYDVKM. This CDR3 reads CATLSGGTDTQYF. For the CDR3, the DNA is TGTGCCACCCTCTCGGGGGGCACAGATACGCAGTATTTT. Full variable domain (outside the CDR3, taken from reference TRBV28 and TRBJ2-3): DVKVTQSSRYLVKRTGEKVFLECVQDMDHENMFWYRQDPGLGLRLIYFSYDVKMKEKGDIPEGYSVSREKKERFSLILESASTNQTSMYLCATLSGGTDTQYFGPGTRLTVL.

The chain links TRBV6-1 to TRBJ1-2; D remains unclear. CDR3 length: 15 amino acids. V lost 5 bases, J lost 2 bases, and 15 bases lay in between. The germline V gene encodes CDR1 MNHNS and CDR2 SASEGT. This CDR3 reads CASSQIGATNYGYTF. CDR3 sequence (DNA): TGTGCCAGCAGTCAGATAGGAGCCACAAACTATGGCTACACCTTC.

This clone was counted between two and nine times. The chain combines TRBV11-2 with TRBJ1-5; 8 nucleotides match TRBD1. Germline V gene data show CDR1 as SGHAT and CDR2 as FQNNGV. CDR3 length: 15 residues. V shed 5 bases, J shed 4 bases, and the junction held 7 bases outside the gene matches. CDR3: CASSQGGTGNQPQHF. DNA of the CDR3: TGTGCCAGCAGCCAGGGGGGGACAGGAAATCAGCCCCAGCATTTT.

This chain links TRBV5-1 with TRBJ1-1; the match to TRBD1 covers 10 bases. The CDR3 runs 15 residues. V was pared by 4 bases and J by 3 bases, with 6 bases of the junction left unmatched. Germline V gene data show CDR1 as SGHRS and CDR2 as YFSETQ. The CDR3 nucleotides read TGCGCCAGCAGCGTCGGGACAGGGGACGACACTGAAGCTTTCTTT. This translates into CASSVGTGDDTEAFF.

CDR3 DNA sequence: TGTGCCAGTAGTATTGGGGACTCAAGCTCCTATAATTCACCCCTCCACTTT. Translating gives CASSIGDSSSYNSPLHF. The chain combines TRBV19 with TRBJ1-6, with D possibly TRBD1 on 5 matching bases. Germline V gene sequence: CDR1 LNHDA, CDR2 SQIVND (reference sequence). Trimming pared 3 bases from V and 0 bases from J, leaving 12 bases between. This CDR3 has 17 residues.

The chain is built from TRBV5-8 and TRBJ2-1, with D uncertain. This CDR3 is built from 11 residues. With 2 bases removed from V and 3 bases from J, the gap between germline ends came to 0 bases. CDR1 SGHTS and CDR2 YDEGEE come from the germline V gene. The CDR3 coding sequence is TGTGCCAGCAGCTTCTACAATGAGCAGTTCTTC. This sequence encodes CASSFYNEQFF. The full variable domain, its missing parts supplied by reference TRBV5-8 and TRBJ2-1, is EAGVTQSPTHLIKTRGQQATLRCSPISGHTSVYWYQQALGLGLQFLLWYDEGEERNRGNFPPRFSGRQFPNYSSELNVNALELEDSALYLCASSFYNEQFFGPGTRLTVL.

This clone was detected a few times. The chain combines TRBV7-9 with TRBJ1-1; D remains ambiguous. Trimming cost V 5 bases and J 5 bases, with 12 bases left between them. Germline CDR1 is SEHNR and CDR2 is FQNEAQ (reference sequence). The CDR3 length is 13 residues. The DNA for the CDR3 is TGTGCCAGCAGCATATCGACCATAACTGAAGCTTTCTTT. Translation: CASSISTITEAFF.

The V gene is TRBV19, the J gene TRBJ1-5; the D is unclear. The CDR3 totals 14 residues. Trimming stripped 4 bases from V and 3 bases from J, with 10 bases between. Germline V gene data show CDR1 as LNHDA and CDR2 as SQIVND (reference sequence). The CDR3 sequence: CASSRGSNNQPQHF. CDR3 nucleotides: TGTGCCAGTAGTAGGGGTAGTAACAATCAGCCCCAGCATTTT. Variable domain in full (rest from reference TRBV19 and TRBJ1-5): DGGITQSPKYLFRKEGQNVTLSCEQNLNHDAMYWYRQDPGQGLRLIYYSQIVNDFQKGDIAEGYSVSREKKESFPLTVTSAQKNPTAFYLCASSRGSNNQPQHFGDGTRLSIL.

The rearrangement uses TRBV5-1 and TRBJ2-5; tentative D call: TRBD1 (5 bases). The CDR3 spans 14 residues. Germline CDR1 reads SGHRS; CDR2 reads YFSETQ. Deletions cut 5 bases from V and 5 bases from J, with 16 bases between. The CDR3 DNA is TGCGCCAGCAGGGCAGCGCAGGGTTGGGAGACCCAGTACTTC. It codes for CASRAAQGWETQYF.

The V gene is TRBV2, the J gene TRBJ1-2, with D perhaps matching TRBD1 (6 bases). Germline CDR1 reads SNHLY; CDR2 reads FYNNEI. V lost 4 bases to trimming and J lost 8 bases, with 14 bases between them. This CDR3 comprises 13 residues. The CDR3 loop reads CASSALGQSGYTF. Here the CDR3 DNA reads TGTGCCAGCAGTGCCCTGGGACAATCCGGCTACACCTTC.

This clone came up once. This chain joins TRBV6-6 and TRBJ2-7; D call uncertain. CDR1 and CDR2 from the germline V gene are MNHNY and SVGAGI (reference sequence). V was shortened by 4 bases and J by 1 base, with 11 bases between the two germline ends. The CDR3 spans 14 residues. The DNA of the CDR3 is TGTGCCAGCAGTTCAGCCTCTGGTTCCTACGAGCAGTACTTC. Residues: CASSSASGSYEQYF.

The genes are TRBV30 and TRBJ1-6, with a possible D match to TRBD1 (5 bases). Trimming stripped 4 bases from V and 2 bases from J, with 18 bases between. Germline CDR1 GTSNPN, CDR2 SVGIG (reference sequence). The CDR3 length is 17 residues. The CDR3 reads CAWTPNGGGTYNSPLHF. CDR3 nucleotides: TGTGCCTGGACCCCTAATGGGGGAGGGACCTATAATTCACCCCTCCACTTT.

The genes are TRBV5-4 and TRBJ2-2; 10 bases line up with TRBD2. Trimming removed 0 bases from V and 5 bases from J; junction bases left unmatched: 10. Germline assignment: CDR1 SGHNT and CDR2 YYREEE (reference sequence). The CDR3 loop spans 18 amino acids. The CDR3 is CASSLGLAGGPRTGELFF. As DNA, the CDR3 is TGTGCCAGCAGCTTGGGGTTAGCGGGGGGCCCGAGAACCGGGGAGCTGTTTTTT.

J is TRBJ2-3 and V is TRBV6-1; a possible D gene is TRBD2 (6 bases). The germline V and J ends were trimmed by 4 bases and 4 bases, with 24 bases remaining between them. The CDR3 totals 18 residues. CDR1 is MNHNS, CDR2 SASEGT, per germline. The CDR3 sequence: CASSGRDSYRVGADTQYF. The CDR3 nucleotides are TGTGCCAGCAGTGGGAGGGACTCCTATCGGGTAGGCGCAGATACGCAGTATTTT.

The chain's CDR3 is CASSLNPGTGGYTEAFF. CDR3 in DNA: TGCGCCAGCAGCTTGAACCCCGGGACAGGGGGTTACACTGAAGCTTTCTTT. The rearrangement links TRBV5-1 to TRBJ1-1; 11 positions agree with TRBD1. Germline trimming cut 1 base from V and 3 bases from J; bases unmatched to any gene: 8. Germline assignment: CDR1 SGHRS and CDR2 YFSETQ. CDR3 length: 17 amino acids.